The 5 T cell receptor beta chains below come from one sample, sequenced in a study of human T cells and chemical hapten exposure (dated by TCRdb to the early 2020s). Library creation used RACE. For sequencing, a NextSeq 500 was employed. Starting from the raw public reads, TCRdb applied fastp trimming at Q25, assembled clones with MiXCR and retained in-frame beta chains. Every distinct CDR3 protein forms one entry, paired with its most common genes and DNA. A total of 360,000 or so distinct CDR3 sequences appear in this sample, about 6% of them only once. The ten largest clones take up approximately 5.4% of the sample. The sample's time point, from its label and the paper: patch test 2, 6 weeks after DPC sensitization. The treatment or condition label, as the study defines it: therapeutic diphenylcyclopropenone sensitization with weekly scalp DPC. This sample comprised whole blood, obtained in connection with sensitization to the hapten diphenylcyclopropenone (DPC). These receptors originate from a woman between 18 and 29 years old with alopecia areata. Some clones in this sample may be carry-over from other donors' samples.

This clonotype was counted many times. This rearrangement joins TRBV12-5 to TRBJ1-5, with TRBD1 matching 8 bases. The CDR3 extends over 15 amino acids. Unmatched junction bases numbered 8, after V lost 5 bases and J lost 5 bases. Germline CDR1 LGHNT, CDR2 FRNRAP. The CDR3 coding sequence is TGTGCTAGTGGTGCGAGCGACAGGGGACATCAGCCCCAGCATTTT. This gives the protein CASGASDRGHQPQHF.

This clonotype was counted a few times. The genes are TRBV4-1 and TRBJ2-1, with TRBD1 as a possible D gene (6 bases). CDR1 and CDR2 (germline): MGHRA, YSYEKL. Trimming took 3 bases from V and 5 from J, leaving 14 bases between them. This CDR3 has 15 amino acids. For the CDR3, the DNA is TGCGCCAGCAGCCAGAAGGGGCCAGGGGACAATGAGCAGTTCTTC. As protein: CASSQKGPGDNEQFF.

The table lists this clonotype with a few counts. V and J are TRBV7-2 and TRBJ1-2; D remains ambiguous. Germline CDR1 reads SGHTA; CDR2 reads FQGNSA. The CDR3 covers 14 residues. Deletions cut 3 bases from V and 8 bases from J, with 16 bases between. The DNA of the CDR3 is TGTGCCAGCAGCTTTAGTACACAGCGTGACGGCTACACCTTC. Its protein product is CASSFSTQRDGYTF.

This clonotype was seen at least ten times. The chain couples TRBV27 to TRBJ1-6; D call uncertain. This CDR3 has 14 residues. V was cut by 3 bases and J by 9 bases, with 12 bases left in between. Germline V lookup: CDR1 MNHEY, CDR2 SMNVEV (reference sequence). CDR3 bases: TGTGCCAGCAGTTTGGCAAGGTTGGGTTCACCCCTCCACTTT. It is translated as CASSLARLGSPLHF.

This clonotype showed up many times. The rearrangement joins TRBV2 to TRBJ2-2, with D tentatively TRBD2 (5 bases). This CDR3 comprises 13 residues. V was pared by 6 bases and J by 2 bases, with 7 bases between. Germline CDR1 is SNHLY and CDR2 is FYNNEI. The CDR3 DNA reads as TGTGCCAGCAGATGGACTAACACCGGGGAGCTGTTTTTT. Translated: CASRWTNTGELFF.